The 10 T cell receptor beta chains in this list originate from one sample, sequenced in a study of cytomegalovirus exposure and HLA in healthy donors. PCR used 60 Vbeta primers and 13 Jbeta primers. Using immunoSEQ multiplex PCR, the repertoire was profiled, and TCRdb retains in-frame clones only, with some absent. The sample consists of approximately 160,000 clones, about three quarters of them appearing once. Material: PBMCs. The source of these receptors is a male donor in good health and CMV-seronegative.

V usage is TRBV9 and J usage is TRBJ2-1; D is unresolved. Per the germline V gene, CDR1 is SGDLS and CDR2 is YYNGEE. V dropped 0 bases and J dropped 3 bases, with 7 bases sitting between them. The CDR3 has 14 amino acids. CDR3 bases: TGTGCCAGCAGCGTAGGTCAGGTCTACAATGAGCAGTTCTTC. This encodes CASSVGQVYNEQFF.

The chain uses TRBV5-1 and TRBJ2-7; 10 bases map to TRBD1. V shed 2 bases, J shed 5 bases, and the junction held 7 bases outside the gene matches. The CDR3 spans 15 residues. The V gene's germline CDR1 is SGHRS and CDR2 YFSETQ. CDR3 nucleotide sequence: TGCGCCAGCAGCTTCCTCCGGGACAGGGGAGACGAGCAGTACTTC. Its translation is CASSFLRDRGDEQYF.

The chain links TRBV11-3 to TRBJ2-3; 12 nucleotides match TRBD2. Germline V gives CDR1 SGHNT, CDR2 YENEEA. The CDR3 has 14 amino acids. V shed 1 base and J 11 bases; nucleotides not matched to a gene: 4. In DNA form, the CDR3 reads TGTGCCAGCAGCTTAGTTGCTAGCGGGGGGGAGCAGTATTTT. Translating it yields CASSLVASGGEQYF.

The chain recombines TRBV30 with TRBJ1-5; perhaps TRBD1 as D (5 bases). Looked up from germline, CDR1 is GTSNPN and CDR2 is SVGIG (reference sequence). V shed 1 base and J shed 4 bases, with 14 bases lying between them. This CDR3 has 15 amino acids. CDR3 in DNA: TGTGCCTGGAGTGAAGGGGTTGAAAGAAATCAGCCCCAGCATTTT. This codes for CAWSEGVERNQPQHF.

The chain has TRBV2 and TRBJ1-5; TRBD1 might be the D (6 bases). There are 14 residues in the CDR3. Deletions cut 4 bases from V and 3 bases from J, with 10 bases between. Germline CDR1 and CDR2: SNHLY and FYNNEI. The CDR3 DNA sequence: TGTGCCAGCAGTGCACAGGGAACCAATCAGCCCCAGCATTTT. This sequence encodes CASSAQGTNQPQHF.

The chain employs TRBV9 and TRBJ2-1; D call uncertain. The CDR3 extends over 13 amino acids. Per the germline V gene, CDR1 is SGDLS and CDR2 is YYNGEE. V dropped 0 bases and J dropped 6 bases, with 7 bases sitting between them. The CDR3 here is CASSVETFNEQFF. CDR3 DNA sequence: TGTGCCAGCAGCGTAGAAACTTTCAATGAGCAGTTCTTC.

This chain links TRBV18 with TRBJ2-5, with 8 positions matching TRBD1. The CDR3 has 15 amino acids. Germline CDR1 KGHSH, CDR2 LQKENI. J was trimmed by 5 bases and V by 0 bases; bases with no gene match: 5. The CDR3 reads CASSPPNPGGETQYF. The CDR3 DNA is TGTGCCAGCTCACCACCTAATCCAGGGGGCGAGACCCAGTACTTC.

About this clone: The final CDR3 position lacks the conserved phenylalanine or tryptophan, pointing to a likely read error. J is TRBJ1-1 and V is TRBV6-6; no definite D call. Germline CDR1 MNHNY, CDR2 SVGAGI (reference sequence). This CDR3 is built from 15 residues. V was pared by 0 bases and J by 2 bases, with 10 bases between. The CDR3 region is CASSYSLSGNTEAFS. For the CDR3, the DNA is TGTGCCAGCAGTTACTCCTTATCAGGTAACACTGAAGCTTTCTCT.

V gene TRBV15 combines with J gene TRBJ2-7; TRBD2 aligns across 9 bases. CDR3 size: 16 residues. With 3 bases clipped from V and 4 bases from J, the junction kept 10 bases outside the gene matches. The germline V gene encodes CDR1 LNHNV and CDR2 YYDKDF (reference sequence). The CDR3 here is CATSSAGGGGDYEQYF. As DNA, the CDR3 is TGTGCCACCAGCAGTGCCGGTGGCGGGGGGGATTACGAGCAGTACTTC.

The V call is TRBV10-3, the J call TRBJ1-2, with 8 bases aligning to TRBD1. With 1 base clipped from V and 1 base from J, the junction kept 17 bases outside the gene matches. This CDR3 has 20 amino acids. Germline CDR1 reads ENHRY; CDR2 reads SYGVKD. The CDR3 region is CAISEYASGTGPVGNYGYTF. Written as DNA, the CDR3 is TGTGCCATCAGTGAGTACGCCTCCGGGACAGGCCCTGTTGGTAACTATGGCTACACCTTC.